Listed here is a single T cell receptor beta chain. This entry belongs to a study of shared clonotypes between healthy human individuals. The CDR3 runs 16 residues. V lost 0 bases, J lost 4 bases, and 15 bases lay in between. Germline V lookup: CDR1 LGHNA, CDR2 YSLEER. Only CD45RO-negative cells positively selected for CCR7 counted as naive CD8 cells, so terminally differentiated effector memory CD45RA+ cells were excluded. This table comes from immunoSEQ multiplex PCR, and its TCRdb copy is limited to in-frame clones, with some not included. The sample shows roughly 2,000,000 clones, approximately 94% of them seen only once.

The clonotype was recovered from a man younger than 35 in good health. Sequencing input: naive CD8+ T cells sorted from blood. The chain carries TRBV4-3 and TRBJ2-5, with TRBD2 as a possible D gene (7 bases). CDR3 sequence: CASSQEAGASAETQYF. CDR3 DNA: TGCGCCAGCAGCCAAGAGGCGGGGGCGTCGGCAGAGACCCAGTACTTC.